This T cell receptor beta chain was found in a study of response to subunit inactivated influenza vaccine. Study results and caveats: Each seasonal influenza vaccination recruits few new T cells, the authors suggested.

CDR1 and CDR2 from the germline V gene are MNHNS and SASEGT. V was cut by 7 bases and J by 4 bases, with 13 bases left in between. This CDR3 has 14 residues. From the RT-PCR reads, TCRdb called clonotypes with MiXCR, one entry per CDR3 protein. The sample lists 590,000 or so distinct CDR3 sequences; approximately 14% were seen once. This clonotype was counted a few times. The antigen is not known. This TCR was recovered from a man aged 50 to 59 who received an inactivated influenza vaccine. The sequenced sample was PBMCs from blood, obtained approximately 15 days before vaccination. V gene TRBV6-1 combines with J gene TRBJ2-2; weak D call: TRBD2 (6 bases). CDR3 region: CASKEQGGTGELFF. CDR3 DNA: TGTGCCAGCAAAGAGCAGGGAGGCACCGGGGAGCTGTTTTTT.